This T cell receptor (beta chain) was found in a study of blood T cell repertoires in COVID-19. Study overall: Spain, Italy and the United States supplied samples that represented acute and convalescent COVID-19. T cells, B-cell-depleted T cells, or PBMCs provided the cDNA or gDNA that served as material.

Under the authors' procedure: Reference gene primer amplification gave nucleated cell count estimates. Assay used: immunoSEQ multiplex PCR; TCRdb lists only in-frame clones, some missing. V, J and clone size derive from that table, while D and trimming were established from the DNA sequence. The data contain about 26,000 clones, approximately 87% of them singletons. The CDR3 is 14 residues long. CDR1 and CDR2 (germline): MNHEY, SVGAGI. V lost 6 bases, J lost 8 bases, and 4 bases stayed unmatched. This chain joins TRBV6-5 and TRBJ2-2, with 12 nucleotides matching TRBD1. The TCR was taken from a human donor in a cohort sampled during active COVID-19. The source material was peripheral blood. CDR3 nucleotide sequence: TGTGCCAGCAGGGGACAGGGGGCGCGAGGGGAGCTGTTTTTT. This sequence encodes CASRGQGARGELFF.